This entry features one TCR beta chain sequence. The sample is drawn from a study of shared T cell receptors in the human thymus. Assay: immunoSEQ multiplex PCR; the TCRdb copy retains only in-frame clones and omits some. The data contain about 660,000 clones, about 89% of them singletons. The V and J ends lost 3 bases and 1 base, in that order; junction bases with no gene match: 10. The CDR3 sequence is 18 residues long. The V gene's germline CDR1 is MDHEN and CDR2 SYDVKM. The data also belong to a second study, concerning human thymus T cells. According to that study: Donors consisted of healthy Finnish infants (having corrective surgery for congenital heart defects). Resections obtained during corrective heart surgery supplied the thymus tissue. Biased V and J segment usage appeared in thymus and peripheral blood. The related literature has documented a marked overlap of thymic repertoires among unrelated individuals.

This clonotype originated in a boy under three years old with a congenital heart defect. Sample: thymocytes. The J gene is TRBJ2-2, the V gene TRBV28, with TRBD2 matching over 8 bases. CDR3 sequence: CASSLYFAGGRNTGELFF. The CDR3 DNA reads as TGTGCCAGCAGTTTGTATTTCGCGGGGGGCCGGAACACCGGGGAGCTGTTTTTT. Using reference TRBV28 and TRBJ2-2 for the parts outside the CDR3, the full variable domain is DVKVTQSSRYLVKRTGEKVFLECVQDMDHENMFWYRQDPGLGLRLIYFSYDVKMKEKGDIPEGYSVSREKKERFSLILESASTNQTSMYLCASSLYFAGGRNTGELFFGEGSRLTVL.